This TCR beta chain was sequenced during a study of brain metastases from non-small cell lung cancer. Findings of the study overall: Compared with primary tumors, brain metastases showed less T-cell infiltration. Brain metastases shared most TCR repertoire with primaries, with sparse T cells.

Germline V gives CDR1 MNHNS, CDR2 SASEGT. CDR3 length: 15 amino acids. V was trimmed by 10 bases and J by 7 bases, leaving 25 bases between them. Notes on this clone: The antigen is unknown.

The method was immunoSEQ multiplex PCR; TCRdb's version includes in-frame clones alone and lacks a portion of them. Of thousands of clones listed, nearly 90% were seen once; the top ten hold roughly 4%. The V call is TRBV6-1, the J call TRBJ1-1; a weak D match, TRBD1 (6 bases). The sequencing input was primary lung tumor tissue. This clonotype was obtained from a donor aged 40 or over with non-small cell lung cancer. The CDR3 region is CANNEGIPGQVEAFF. The CDR3 bases are TGTGCCAACAATGAAGGGATACCGGGACAAGTTGAAGCTTTCTTT.